This TCR beta chain comes out of a study of blood T cell repertoires in COVID-19. On the study more broadly: Spain, Italy and the United States supplied samples that represented acute and convalescent COVID-19. Sample material is recorded as cDNA or gDNA derived from T cells, B-cell-depleted T cells, or PBMCs.

In the source study's methods: By means of reference gene primer amplification, nucleated cell counts were estimated. The method was immunoSEQ multiplex PCR; TCRdb's version includes in-frame clones alone and lacks a portion of them. V and J calls and clone size are given by that table; D and trimming were obtained from the DNA. The sample consists of more than 110,000 clones, 88% of them appearing once. Germline CDR1 reads SGHAT; CDR2 reads FQNNGV. The CDR3 loop spans 16 amino acids. V dropped 3 bases and J dropped 0; count of bases not matched to a gene: 6. The sample taken for sequencing was peripheral blood. This clonotype was sampled from a man aged 50-60 years with active or convalescent COVID-19. The chain couples TRBV11-2 to TRBJ1-1; TRBD1 matches 8 bases. The CDR3 DNA follows: TGTGCCAGCAGCTTGGGACAGGTCCTCATGAACACTGAAGCTTTCTTT. Translated, it gives CASSLGQVLMNTEAFF.